This T cell receptor beta chain was recorded in a study of regulatory dendritic cells for organ transplantation. The study, taken as a whole, reports: The authors noted considerable between-person heterogeneity in alloreactive memory CD8+ cells.

CD4+ or CD8+ T cells were sorted as naive CD45RA+ or memory CD45RO+. Only a few counts were recorded for this clone. Antigen specificity is unknown. Only in-frame clones appear in the TCRdb table, and some are missing; sequencing was by immunoSEQ multiplex PCR. The table has 25,000 to 35,000 clones, about 75% seen once. V lost 2 bases and J 7 bases, leaving 15 bases between the germline ends. Germline CDR1 is MNHNY and CDR2 is SVGAGI (reference sequence). The CDR3 runs to 15 residues. The V and J genes are TRBV6-6 and TRBJ1-5, with a possible D match to TRBD1 (5 bases). The TCR sequence derives from a human donor in good health. The material sequenced was memory CD4+ T cells from blood. Noted subset: CD45RO+ memory T cells. CDR3 nucleotides: TGTGCCAGCAGTTACGGGCAGGGAAGCAGGCAGCCCCAGCATTTT. This gives the protein CASSYGQGSRQPQHF.